The TCR beta chain described here comes from a study of OX40 agonist ivuxolimab in advanced cancers. The data were produced by immunoSEQ multiplex PCR, yet TCRdb's version contains in-frame clones alone and is incomplete. The repertoire holds about 64,000 clones, with 84% as singletons. This CDR3 is 14 amino acids long. The V segment lost 3 bases and the J segment 8 bases; nucleotides outside the gene matches: 5. Germline V CDR1 and CDR2: SGHTA, FQGNSA. This specimen consisted of CD4+ or CD8+ T cells sorted from blood, obtained in a trial of the OX40 agonist ivuxolimab. The source is an adult with an advanced solid tumor such as melanoma, head and neck, liver or kidney cancer. J is TRBJ1-4 and V is TRBV7-2, with 8 bases aligning to TRBD1. CDR3 coding DNA: TGTGCCAGCAGCTTGGACAGGGACAAGGAAAAACTGTTTTTT. Translated, it gives CASSLDRDKEKLFF.